This passage covers 24 T cell receptor beta chains from one sample sequenced in a study of blood T cell repertoires in COVID-19 (dated by TCRdb to the early 2020s). Libraries were built with the immunoSEQ multiplex PCR assay. The clones in this table, taken by TCRdb from immuneACCESS, are in-frame only. Not every clone is retained; where verified, under half of the shortfall comes from an unresolved V gene, and the cause of the rest is unknown. In all, the sample holds a few hundred thousand clones, and 85% to 90% of those were seen once. 2.4% of the sample rests with the top ten. Material for sequencing was PBMCs or T cells enriched from blood (not recorded which). Source of these receptors: a woman aged 18-35 years who had recovered from COVID-19.

The chain couples TRBV3-1 (or the pseudogene TRBV3-2) to TRBJ1-2; the match to TRBD1 covers 8 bases. Germline CDR1 and CDR2: LGHDT and YNNKEL (reference sequence). The CDR3 is made up of 16 amino acids. The V segment lost 1 base and the J segment 4 bases; nucleotides outside the gene matches: 8. Written as DNA, the CDR3 is TGTGCCAGCAGCCAAGTCGACAGGGGAACCTTCTATGGCTACACCTTC. This translates into CASSQVDRGTFYGYTF.

The chain carries TRBV7-9 and TRBJ2-3; weak D call: TRBD2 (6 bases). V was trimmed by 1 base and J by 0 bases, leaving 8 bases between them. Per the germline V gene, CDR1 is SEHNR and CDR2 is FQNEAQ (reference sequence). There are 15 residues in the CDR3. CDR3 amino acids: CASSLVGGSTDTQYF. CDR3 coding DNA: TGTGCCAGCAGCTTAGTCGGGGGTAGCACAGATACGCAGTATTTT.

V and J are TRBV25-1 and TRBJ1-4; 10 bases align to TRBD1. CDR3 length: 15 amino acids. V was pared by 5 bases and J by 8 bases, with 8 bases of the junction left unmatched. Per the germline V gene, CDR1 is MGHDK and CDR2 is SYGVNS. The CDR3 DNA reads as TGTGCCAGCAGTCCAAGGACAGGGGGGGACGAAAAACTGTTTTTT. Its translation is CASSPRTGGDEKLFF.

V is TRBV5-4 and J is TRBJ1-4; 9 positions agree with TRBD1. This CDR3 has 15 amino acids. Germline CDR1 SGHNT, CDR2 YYREEE (reference sequence). With V trimmed by 0 bases and J by 8 bases, 5 bases remained unmatched. The CDR3 nucleotides are TGTGCCAGCAGCTTGGGACAAGGACAGGGGGAAAAACTGTTTTTT. Translation: CASSLGQGQGEKLFF.

The rearrangement links TRBV5-6 to TRBJ1-6, with D perhaps TRBD1 (5 bases). V lost 0 bases and J lost 8, with 9 bases in between. Germline V gives CDR1 SGHDT, CDR2 YYEEEE. This CDR3 spans 14 amino acids. The CDR3 reads CASSLVSGYSPLHF. In DNA, the CDR3 is TGTGCCAGCAGCTTGGTATCAGGGTATTCACCCCTCCACTTT.

Note on this clone: Other nucleotide sequences in the sample specify the same CDR3. V gene TRBV7-9 combines with J gene TRBJ1-6; D ambiguous. The CDR3 is 13 amino acids. The V end lost 2 bases, the J end lost 7 bases, and 6 bases lay between the germline ends. Per germline, CDR1 SEHNR and CDR2 FQNEAQ (reference sequence). CDR3 DNA sequence: TGTGCCAGCAGCTTAAGCGGGAATTCACCCCTCCACTTT. Translated, it gives CASSLSGNSPLHF.

The gene calls are TRBV28 and TRBJ1-2; TRBD1 matches at 12 bases. J gave up 1 base and V 2 bases, and 8 bases lay outside the gene matches. This CDR3 is built from 18 residues. Per the germline V gene, CDR1 is MDHEN and CDR2 is SYDVKM. CDR3 DNA sequence: TGTGCCAGCAGTTTAACGGGACAGGGGGCGGGCGGTAACTATGGCTACACCTTC. This codes for CASSLTGQGAGGNYGYTF.

This chain links TRBV29-1 with TRBJ2-1; the match to TRBD2 covers 8 bases. Looked up from germline, CDR1 is SQVTM and CDR2 is ANQGSEA. Trimming removed 6 bases from V and 5 bases from J; junction bases left unmatched: 9. This CDR3 is built from 14 residues. This chain's CDR3 is CSVPGTRGDNEQFF. In DNA, the CDR3 is TGCAGCGTCCCCGGGACTAGGGGGGACAATGAGCAGTTCTTC.

The CDR3 nucleotides read TGTGCCAACGAAATCGGACAGGGCGCGGACGAGCAGTACTTC. Its protein is CANEIGQGADEQYF. The chain is built from TRBV19 and TRBJ2-7; 8 nucleotides match TRBD1. Germline-derived CDR1 and CDR2 are LNHDA and SQIVND (reference sequence). Unmatched junction bases numbered 13, after V lost 10 bases and J lost 5 bases. The CDR3 is made up of 14 amino acids.

The chain carries TRBV4-2 and TRBJ1-2, with a tentative D call TRBD1 (6 bases). Per the germline V gene, CDR1 is LGHNA and CDR2 is YNFKEQ. The ends were cut back, 3 bases at V and 2 bases at J, with 7 bases in the middle. The CDR3 is made up of 13 amino acids. DNA of the CDR3: TGTGCCAGCAGCCAGCAGGGGAACTATGGCTACACCTTC. This codes for CASSQQGNYGYTF.

This clone appeared once. The chain employs TRBV28 and TRBJ1-2, with D unresolved. Trimming took 3 bases from V and 4 from J, leaving 12 bases between them. The germline V gene has CDR1 MDHEN and CDR2 SYDVKM. This CDR3 spans 14 amino acids. The DNA of the CDR3 is TGTGCCAGCAGTTTCCGGGGTAGGGCCTATGGCTACACCTTC. This translates into CASSFRGRAYGYTF.

The chain is built from TRBV7-2 and TRBJ2-3; TRBD1 is a possible D gene (6 bases). This CDR3 is built from 15 residues. The V end was cut by 6 bases, the J end by 0 bases, with 13 bases between. Germline CDR1 and CDR2: SGHTA and FQGNSA. The CDR3 DNA is TGTGCCAGCAGGCAGGGGACCTCTAGCACAGATACGCAGTATTTT. It is translated as CASRQGTSSTDTQYF.

The genes are TRBV28 and TRBJ1-1; 7 nucleotides line up with TRBD1. The CDR3 is made up of 15 amino acids. The V and J ends lost 5 bases and 2 bases, in that order; junction bases with no gene match: 8. Germline-derived CDR1 and CDR2 are MDHEN and SYDVKM. This chain's CDR3 is CASSPPTGDNTEAFF. CDR3 in DNA: TGTGCCAGCAGTCCTCCCACAGGGGATAACACTGAAGCTTTCTTT.

This chain connects TRBV28 to TRBJ1-3, with D unclear. Per germline, CDR1 MDHEN and CDR2 SYDVKM. V lost 7 bases and J lost 4, with 14 bases in between. This CDR3 spans 14 amino acids. The CDR3 loop reads CASTAGDRGNTIYF. CDR3 bases: TGTGCCAGCACTGCGGGAGATCGCGGAAACACCATATATTTT.

The CDR3 here is CASSPRGGLRNEQFF. CDR3 nucleotide sequence: TGTGCCAGCAGTCCTCGCGGAGGCTTGAGGAATGAGCAGTTCTTC. This chain joins TRBV27 and TRBJ2-1; a weak D match, TRBD2 (5 bases). The germline V and J ends were trimmed by 5 bases and 7 bases, with 18 bases remaining between them. CDR3 size: 15 residues. CDR1 MNHEY and CDR2 SMNVEV come from the germline V gene (reference sequence).

This clone was observed a few times. The chain couples TRBV7-2 to TRBJ2-7; D ambiguous. Per germline, CDR1 SGHTA and CDR2 FQGNSA. This CDR3 comprises 11 residues. Trimming pared 3 bases from V and 2 bases from J, leaving 2 bases between. The CDR3 loop reads CASSFAYEQYF. In DNA, the CDR3 is TGTGCCAGCAGCTTCGCCTACGAGCAGTACTTC.

The rearrangement joins TRBV10-1 to TRBJ1-1; D is uncertain. V lost 1 base to trimming and J lost 0 bases, with 3 bases between them. The CDR3 has 13 residues. Looked up from germline, CDR1 is WNHNN and CDR2 is SYGVQD (reference sequence). The CDR3 here is CASSELVNTEAFF. CDR3 in DNA: TGCGCCAGCAGTGAGTTAGTGAACACTGAAGCTTTCTTT.

V and J are TRBV6-5 and TRBJ2-3, with TRBD2 matching 11 bases. Losses at the gene ends were 0 bases for V and 7 bases for J; bases not matched to a gene: 6. This CDR3 spans 16 amino acids. Looked up from germline, CDR1 is MNHEY and CDR2 is SVGAGI. CDR3: CASSYSTSGVIHTQYF. CDR3 in DNA: TGTGCCAGCAGTTACTCGACTAGCGGGGTTATCCATACGCAGTATTTT.

The rearrangement links TRBV29-1 to TRBJ1-4; D is ambiguous. Trimming pared 3 bases from V and 6 bases from J, leaving 8 bases between. The germline CDR1 and CDR2 sequences are SQVTM and ANQGSEA. The CDR3 totals 12 residues. The CDR3 reads CSVEGRDEKLFF. CDR3 nucleotide sequence: TGCAGCGTTGAGGGTCGGGATGAAAAACTGTTTTTT. The full variable domain, with the rest looked up from reference TRBV29-1 and TRBJ1-4, is SAVISQKPSRDICQRGTSLTIQCQVDSQVTMMFWYRQQPGQSLTLIATANQGSEATYESGFVIDKFPISRPNLTFSTLTVSNMSPEDSSIYLCSVEGRDEKLFFGSGTQLSVL.

The rearrangement links TRBV20-1 to TRBJ1-6; D remains ambiguous. The CDR3 totals 11 residues. With 5 bases removed from V and 10 bases from J, the gap between germline ends came to 9 bases. The germline CDR1 and CDR2 sequences are DFQATT and SNEGSKA (reference sequence). CDR3 residues: CSADRGSPLHF. The CDR3 nucleotides read TGCAGTGCTGACCGAGGCTCACCCCTCCACTTT.

The V call is TRBV20-1, the J call TRBJ1-5; a weak D match, TRBD1 (5 bases). CDR1 is DFQATT, CDR2 SNEGSKA, per germline (reference sequence). With 5 bases removed from V and 7 bases from J, the gap between germline ends came to 18 bases. The CDR3 length is 14 residues. The CDR3 DNA reads TGCAGTGCTCGTGGGCCGGGGGTTGAACAGCCCCAGCATTTT. It translates to CSARGPGVEQPQHF.

The chain combines TRBV2 with TRBJ1-5; possible D gene TRBD1, 5 bases. The germline V gene encodes CDR1 SNHLY and CDR2 FYNNEI. The V end lost 3 bases, the J end lost 4 bases, and 13 bases lay between the germline ends. This CDR3 has 15 amino acids. CDR3 sequence (DNA): TGTGCCAGCAGTGATGAAGGGACTCTTAATCAGCCCCAGCATTTT. It translates to CASSDEGTLNQPQHF.

The chain couples TRBV4-2 to TRBJ1-1; 9 bases match TRBD1. CDR3 length: 14 residues. V was pared by 2 bases and J by 7 bases, with 5 bases of the junction left unmatched. Germline CDR1 and CDR2: LGHNA and YNFKEQ. CDR3 DNA: TGTGCCAGCAGCCAAACCGGGACAGGGAGTGAAGCTTTCTTT. Its translation is CASSQTGTGSEAFF.

J is TRBJ1-5 and V is TRBV21-1. TRBV21-1 is flagged as a pseudogene. This CDR3 region has 11 residues. The CDR3 here is CASSRNQPQHF. CDR3 nucleotides: TGTGCCAGCAGCCGTAATCAGCCCCAGCATTTT.